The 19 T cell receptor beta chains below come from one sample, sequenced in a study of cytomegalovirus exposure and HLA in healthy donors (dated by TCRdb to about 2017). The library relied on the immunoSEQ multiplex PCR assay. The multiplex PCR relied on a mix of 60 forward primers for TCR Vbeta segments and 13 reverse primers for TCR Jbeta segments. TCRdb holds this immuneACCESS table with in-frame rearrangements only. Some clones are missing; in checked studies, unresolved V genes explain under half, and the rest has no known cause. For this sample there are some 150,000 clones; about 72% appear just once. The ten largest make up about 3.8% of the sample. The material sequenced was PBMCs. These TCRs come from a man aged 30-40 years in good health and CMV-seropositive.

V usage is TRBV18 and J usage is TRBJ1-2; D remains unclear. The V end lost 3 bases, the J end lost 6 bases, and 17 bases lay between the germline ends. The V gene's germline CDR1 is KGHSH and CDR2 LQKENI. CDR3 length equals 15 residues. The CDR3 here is CASSPTGSSRDGYTF. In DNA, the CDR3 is TGTGCCAGCTCACCCACGGGGTCCTCCAGAGATGGCTACACCTTC.

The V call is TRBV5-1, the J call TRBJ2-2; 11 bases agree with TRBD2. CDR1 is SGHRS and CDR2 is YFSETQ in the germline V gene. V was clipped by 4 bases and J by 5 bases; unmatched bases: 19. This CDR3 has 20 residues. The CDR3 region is CASSRRGTSGPAGVTGELFF. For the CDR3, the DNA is TGCGCCAGCAGCCGGAGGGGGACTAGCGGTCCCGCAGGGGTGACCGGGGAGCTGTTTTTT.

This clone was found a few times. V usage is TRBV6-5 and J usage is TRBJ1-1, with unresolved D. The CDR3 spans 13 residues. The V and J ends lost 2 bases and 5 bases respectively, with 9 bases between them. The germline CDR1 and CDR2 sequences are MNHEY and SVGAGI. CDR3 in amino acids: CASSYREVTEAFF. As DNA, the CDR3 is TGTGCCAGCAGTTACCGAGAGGTTACTGAAGCTTTCTTT.

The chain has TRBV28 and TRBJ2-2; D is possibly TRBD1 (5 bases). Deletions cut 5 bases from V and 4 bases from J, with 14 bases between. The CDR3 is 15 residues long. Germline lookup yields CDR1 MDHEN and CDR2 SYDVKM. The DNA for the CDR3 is TGTGCCAGCAGTGCCCAGTGGGGCCCCACCGGGGAGCTGTTTTTT. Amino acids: CASSAQWGPTGELFF.

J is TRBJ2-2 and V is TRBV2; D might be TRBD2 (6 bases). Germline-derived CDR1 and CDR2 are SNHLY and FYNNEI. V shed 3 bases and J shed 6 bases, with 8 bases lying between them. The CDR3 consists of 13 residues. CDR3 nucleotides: TGTGCCAGCAGTGAGGGGGGTTCCGGGGAGCTGTTTTTT. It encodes CASSEGGSGELFF. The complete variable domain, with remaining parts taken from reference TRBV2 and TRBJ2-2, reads EPEVTQTPSHQVTQMGQEVILRCVPISNHLYFYWYRQILGQKVEFLVSFYNNEISEKSEIFDDQFSVERPDGSNFTLKIRSTKLEDSAMYFCASSEGGSGELFFGEGSRLTVL.

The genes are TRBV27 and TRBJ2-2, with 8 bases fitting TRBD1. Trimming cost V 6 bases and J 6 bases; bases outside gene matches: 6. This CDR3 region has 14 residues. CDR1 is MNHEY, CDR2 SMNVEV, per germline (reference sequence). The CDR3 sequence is CASRATQGAGELFF. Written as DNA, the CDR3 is TGTGCCAGCAGGGCAACACAGGGGGCCGGGGAGCTGTTTTTT.

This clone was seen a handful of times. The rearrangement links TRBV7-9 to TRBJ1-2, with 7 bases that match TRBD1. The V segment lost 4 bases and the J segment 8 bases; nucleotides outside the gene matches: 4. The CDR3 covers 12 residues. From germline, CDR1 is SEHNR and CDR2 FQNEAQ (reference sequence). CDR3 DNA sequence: TGTGCCAGCAGCTGGGACAGAGGGGGCTACACCTTC. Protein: CASSWDRGGYTF.

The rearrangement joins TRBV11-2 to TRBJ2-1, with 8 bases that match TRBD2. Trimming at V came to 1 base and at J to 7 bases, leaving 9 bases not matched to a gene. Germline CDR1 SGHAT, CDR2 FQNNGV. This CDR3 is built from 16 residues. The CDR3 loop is CASSLAGGLTGNEQFF. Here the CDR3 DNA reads TGTGCCAGCAGCTTAGCGGGGGGGCTCACTGGAAATGAGCAGTTCTTC.

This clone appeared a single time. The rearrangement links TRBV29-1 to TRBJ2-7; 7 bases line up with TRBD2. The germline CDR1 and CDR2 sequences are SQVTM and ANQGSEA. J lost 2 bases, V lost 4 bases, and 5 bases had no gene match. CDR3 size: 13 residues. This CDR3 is CSVAGGSTYEQYF. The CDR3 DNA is TGCAGCGTTGCCGGGGGGTCAACCTACGAGCAGTACTTC.

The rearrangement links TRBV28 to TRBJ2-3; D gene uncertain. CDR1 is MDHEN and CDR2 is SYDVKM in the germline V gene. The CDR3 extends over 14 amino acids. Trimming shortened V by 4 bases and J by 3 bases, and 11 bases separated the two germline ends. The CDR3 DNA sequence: TGTGCCAGCAGTTCTTCTCTTACTACAGATACGCAGTATTTT. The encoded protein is CASSSSLTTDTQYF.

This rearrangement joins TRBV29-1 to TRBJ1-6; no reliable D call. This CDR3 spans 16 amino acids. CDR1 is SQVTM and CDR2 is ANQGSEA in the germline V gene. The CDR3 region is CRHCGRQAQYNSPLHF. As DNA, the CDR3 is TGCAGGCACTGTGGTCGCCAGGCCCAGTATAATTCACCCCTCCACTTT.

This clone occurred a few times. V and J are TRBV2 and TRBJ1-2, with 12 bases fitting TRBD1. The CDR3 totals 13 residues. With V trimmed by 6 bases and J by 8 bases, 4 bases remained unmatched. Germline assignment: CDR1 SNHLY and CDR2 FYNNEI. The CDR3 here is CASRGQGARGYTF. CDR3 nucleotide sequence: TGTGCCAGCAGGGGACAGGGGGCGAGGGGCTACACCTTC. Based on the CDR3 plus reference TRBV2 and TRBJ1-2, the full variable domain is EPEVTQTPSHQVTQMGQEVILRCVPISNHLYFYWYRQILGQKVEFLVSFYNNEISEKSEIFDDQFSVERPDGSNFTLKIRSTKLEDSAMYFCASRGQGARGYTFGSGTRLTVV.

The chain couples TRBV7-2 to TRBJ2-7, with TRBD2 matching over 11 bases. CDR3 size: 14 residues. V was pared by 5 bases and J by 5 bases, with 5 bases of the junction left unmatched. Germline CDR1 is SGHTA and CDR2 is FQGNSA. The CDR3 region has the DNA TGTGCCAGCAGCCTACTAGCGGGGGCCGACGAGCAGTACTTC. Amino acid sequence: CASSLLAGADEQYF. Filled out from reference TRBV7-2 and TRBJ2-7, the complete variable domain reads GAGVSQSPSNKVTEKGKDVELRCDPISGHTALYWYRQSLGQGLEFLIYFQGNSAPDKSGLPSDRFSAERTGGSVSTLTIQRTQQEDSAVYLCASSLLAGADEQYFGPGTRLTVT.

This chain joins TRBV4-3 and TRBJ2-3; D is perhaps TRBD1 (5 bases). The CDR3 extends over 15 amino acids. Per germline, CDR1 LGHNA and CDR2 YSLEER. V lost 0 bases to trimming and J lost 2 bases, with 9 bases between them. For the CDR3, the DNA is TGCGCCAGCAGCCAAGATCTGGACACCACAGATACGCAGTATTTT. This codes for CASSQDLDTTDTQYF.

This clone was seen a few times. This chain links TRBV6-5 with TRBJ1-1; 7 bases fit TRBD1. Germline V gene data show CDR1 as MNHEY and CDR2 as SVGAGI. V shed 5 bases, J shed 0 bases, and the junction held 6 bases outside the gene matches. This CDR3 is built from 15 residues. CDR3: CASSPGTVMNTEAFF. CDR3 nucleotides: TGTGCCAGCAGTCCCGGGACAGTCATGAACACTGAAGCTTTCTTT.

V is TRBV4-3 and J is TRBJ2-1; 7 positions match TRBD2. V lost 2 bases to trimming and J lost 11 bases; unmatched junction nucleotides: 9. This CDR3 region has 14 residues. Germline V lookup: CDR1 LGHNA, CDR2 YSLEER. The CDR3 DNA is TGCGCCAGCAGCCAATTAAAATACGGGACTAAGCAGTTCTTC. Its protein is CASSQLKYGTKQFF.

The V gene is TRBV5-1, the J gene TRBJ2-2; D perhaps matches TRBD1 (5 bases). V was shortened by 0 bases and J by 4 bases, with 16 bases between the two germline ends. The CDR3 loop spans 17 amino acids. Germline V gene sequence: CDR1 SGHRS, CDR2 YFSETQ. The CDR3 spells CASSLGGARFTTGELFF. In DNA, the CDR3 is TGCGCCAGCAGCTTGGGGGGCGCCCGATTTACCACCGGGGAGCTGTTTTTT.

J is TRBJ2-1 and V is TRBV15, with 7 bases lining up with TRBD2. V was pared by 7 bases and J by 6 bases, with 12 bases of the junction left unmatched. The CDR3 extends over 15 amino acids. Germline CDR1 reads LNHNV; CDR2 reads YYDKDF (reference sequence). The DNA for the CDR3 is TGTGCCACCACAACCGGGGGGTTGCGAGGCAATGAGCAGTTCTTC. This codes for CATTTGGLRGNEQFF.

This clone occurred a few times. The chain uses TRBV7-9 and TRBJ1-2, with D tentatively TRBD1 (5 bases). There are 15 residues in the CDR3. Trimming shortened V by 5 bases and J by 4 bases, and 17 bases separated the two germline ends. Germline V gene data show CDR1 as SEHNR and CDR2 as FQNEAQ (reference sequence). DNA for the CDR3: TGTGCCAGCAGCCCCCCTGGGCCAGGGATCTATGGCTACACCTTC. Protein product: CASSPPGPGIYGYTF. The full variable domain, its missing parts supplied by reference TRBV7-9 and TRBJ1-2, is DTGVSQNPRHKITKRGQNVTFRCDPISEHNRLYWYRQTLGQGPEFLTYFQNEAQLEKSRLLSDRFSAERPKGSFSTLEIQRTEQGDSAMYLCASSPPGPGIYGYTFGSGTRLTVV.